The clone carrying this T cell receptor beta chain was picked up many times. This record belongs to a study of blood T cells in healthy people across ages. Next came a second PCR, run for about 7 to 12 cycles, which used a sample-barcoded 5' primer along with a J-beta primer mix. TCRdb itself ran the 5' RACE reads through MiXCR, one entry per CDR3 protein. This sample carries about 900,000 distinct CDR3 sequences, roughly 43% of them seen once, and the ten largest clones take 13%. This CDR3 has 17 residues. The trim removed 1 base at V and 6 bases at J, leaving 13 bases unmatched. Germline V gene lookup returns CDR1 MNHEY and CDR2 SMNVEV (reference sequence).

The specimen sequenced was blood. V usage is TRBV27 and J usage is TRBJ2-5; the match to TRBD2 covers 8 bases. This TCR derives from a man aged 30 to 39 in good health. The CDR3 DNA is TGTGCCAGCAGTTTATTGCCCAGCGGGGGTAACATGAAGACCCAGTACTTC. Its translation is CASSLLPSGGNMKTQYF.